The T cell receptor beta chain described here comes from a study of blood T cells in healthy people across ages. This clonotype was seen a few times. Alongside a J-beta primer mix, a sample-barcoded 5' primer served in a second PCR lasting about 6 to 11 cycles. TCRdb passed the 5' RACE reads through MiXCR, listing each CDR3 protein once. The sample yields about 720,000 distinct CDR3 sequences, roughly 25% seen once. The CDR3 has 16 amino acids. The V gene's germline CDR1 is DFQATT and CDR2 SNEGSKA (reference sequence). This sample was also put to use in a study of T cells of mothers and their children. That paper notes: The study found slightly higher but non-significant overlap in related versus unrelated mother-child pairs.

This TCR was recovered from a boy between 5 and 17 years old in good health. The chain carries TRBV20-1 and TRBJ2-5, with D perhaps TRBD2 (5 bases). The assigned J gene may be wrong: the sequence end matches TRBJ2-1 better. Input material: blood. CDR3 loop: CSARDRAGLKYNEQFF. In nucleotides, the CDR3 is TGCAGTGCTAGAGATCGGGCGGGCCTAAAATACAATGAGCAGTTCTTC.